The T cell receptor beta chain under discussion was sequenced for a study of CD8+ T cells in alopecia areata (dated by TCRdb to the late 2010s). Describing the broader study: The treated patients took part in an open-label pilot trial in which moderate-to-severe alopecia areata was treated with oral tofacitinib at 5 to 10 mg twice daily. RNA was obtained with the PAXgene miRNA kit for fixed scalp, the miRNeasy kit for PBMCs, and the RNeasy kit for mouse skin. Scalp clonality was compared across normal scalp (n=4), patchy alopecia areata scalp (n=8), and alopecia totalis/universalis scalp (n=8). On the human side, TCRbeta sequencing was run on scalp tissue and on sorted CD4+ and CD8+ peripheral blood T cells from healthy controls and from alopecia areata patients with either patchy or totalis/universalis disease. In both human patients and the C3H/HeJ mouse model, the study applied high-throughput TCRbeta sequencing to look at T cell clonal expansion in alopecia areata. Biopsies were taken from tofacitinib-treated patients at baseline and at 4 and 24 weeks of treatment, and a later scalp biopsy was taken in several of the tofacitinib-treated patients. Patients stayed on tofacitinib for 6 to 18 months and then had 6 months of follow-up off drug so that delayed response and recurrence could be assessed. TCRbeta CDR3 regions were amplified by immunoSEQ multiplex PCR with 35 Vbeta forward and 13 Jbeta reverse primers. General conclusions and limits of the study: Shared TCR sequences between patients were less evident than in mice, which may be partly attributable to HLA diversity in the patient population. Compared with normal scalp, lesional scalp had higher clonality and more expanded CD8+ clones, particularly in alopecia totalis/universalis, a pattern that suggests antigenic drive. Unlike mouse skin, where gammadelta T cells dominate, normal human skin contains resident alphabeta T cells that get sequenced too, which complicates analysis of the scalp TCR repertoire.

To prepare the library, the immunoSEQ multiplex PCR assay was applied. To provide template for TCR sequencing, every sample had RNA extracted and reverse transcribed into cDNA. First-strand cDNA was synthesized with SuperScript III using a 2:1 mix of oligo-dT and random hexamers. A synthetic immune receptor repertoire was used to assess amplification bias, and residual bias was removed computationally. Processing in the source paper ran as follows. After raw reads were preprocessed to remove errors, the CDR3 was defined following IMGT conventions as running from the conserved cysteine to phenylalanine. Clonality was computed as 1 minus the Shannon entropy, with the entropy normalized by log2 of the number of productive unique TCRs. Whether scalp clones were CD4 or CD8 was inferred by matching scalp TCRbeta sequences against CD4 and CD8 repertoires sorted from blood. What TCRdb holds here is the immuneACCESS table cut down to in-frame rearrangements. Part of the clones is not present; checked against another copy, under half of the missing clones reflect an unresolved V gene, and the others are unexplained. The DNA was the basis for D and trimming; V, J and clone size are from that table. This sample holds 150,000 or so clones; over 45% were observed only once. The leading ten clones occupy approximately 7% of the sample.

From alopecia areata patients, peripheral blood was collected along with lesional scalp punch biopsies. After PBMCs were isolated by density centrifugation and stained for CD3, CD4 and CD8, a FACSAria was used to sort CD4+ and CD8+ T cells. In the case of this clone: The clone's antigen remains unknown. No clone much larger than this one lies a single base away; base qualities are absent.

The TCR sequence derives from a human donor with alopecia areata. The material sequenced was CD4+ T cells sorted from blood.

The CDR3 reads CASSPGQGYTF. The DNA sequence is as follows: TGTGCCAGCAGCCCTGGACAGGGCTACACCTTC. The V gene is TRBV7-9 and the J gene is TRBJ1-2; TRBD1 is a weak D gene call, 6 bases matching. Sequences SEHNR (CDR1) and FQNEAQ (CDR2) are obtained from the germline V gene (reference sequence). The CDR3 measures 11 amino acids from cysteine to phenylalanine. The kept DNA is CDR3 alone, 33 bases in frame from the first base. V sheds 5 bases and J sheds 8 bases, leaving 9 bases between their ends.